Sequencing of this TCR beta chain was carried out in a study of T cells in localized non-small cell lung cancer. Findings of the study overall: Across samples, adjacent lung featured a median roughly 56 of the top 100 tumor clones. It was uninvolved adjacent lung that showed the highest T cell clonality, exceeding tumor.

Germline CDR1 LGHNA, CDR2 YNFKEQ. The CDR3 sequence is 18 residues long. Germline trimming cut 4 bases from V and 0 bases from J; bases unmatched to any gene: 9. Turning to this clone: Its specificity is not known.

Generated by immunoSEQ multiplex PCR, the TCRdb table keeps only in-frame clones and is missing some. The sample shows approximately 89,000 clones, around 82% of them seen only once. The receptor's source is a man between 40 and 70 years old with stage II squamous cell lung carcinoma. This chain joins TRBV4-2 and TRBJ2-3, with 11 bases aligning to TRBD2. The sequences come from PBMCs, collected before any cancer treatment. The CDR3 nucleotides are TGTGCCAGCAGCCTATTTCCCGGGACTAGCGGTAGCACAGATACGCAGTATTTT. Encoded protein: CASSLFPGTSGSTDTQYF.